Shown below are 25 T cell receptor beta chains from a single sample sequenced in a study of siplizumab effects on memory and regulatory T cells. Clones were sequenced by immunoSEQ multiplex PCR, and TCRdb holds only the in-frame ones, with some missing. The sample yields roughly 92,000 clones, 90% to 95% seen once. Sequences were obtained from non-Treg CD4+ T cells sorted from blood. Every receptor here comes from a human donor in good health.

The rearrangement links TRBV6-5 to TRBJ2-7, with D hard to call. The CDR3 contains 14 residues. CDR1 MNHEY and CDR2 SVGAGI come from the germline V gene. The ends were cut back, 6 bases at V and 4 bases at J, with 16 bases in the middle. The DNA of the CDR3 is TGTGCCAGCAGGGTCAGCAAAAGGCGGTACGAGCAGTACTTC. Translating it yields CASRVSKRRYEQYF.

The chain links TRBV7-2 to TRBJ1-5; D possibly corresponds to TRBD1 (5 bases). V was pared by 3 bases and J by 7 bases, with 13 bases between. CDR3 size: 14 residues. CDR1 is SGHTA, CDR2 FQGNSA, per germline. CDR3 amino acids: CASSFGTRGQPQHF. In nucleotides, the CDR3 is TGTGCCAGCAGCTTTGGGACCCGTGGCCAGCCCCAGCATTTT.

The V call is TRBV18, the J call TRBJ2-3; 9 bases agree with TRBD2. Germline V CDR1 and CDR2: KGHSH, LQKENI. This CDR3 is built from 17 residues. V dropped 3 bases and J dropped 1; count of bases not matched to a gene: 8. CDR3 protein: CASSPTSLAGRTDTQYF. CDR3 bases: TGTGCCAGCTCACCCACATCTCTAGCGGGGCGCACAGATACGCAGTATTTT.

This clone appeared once. This chain's CDR3 is CASSQGRRDYGYTF. DNA of the CDR3: TGTGCCAGCAGCCAGGGGCGCAGGGACTATGGCTACACCTTC. The rearrangement uses TRBV7-9 and TRBJ1-2; D is possibly TRBD1 (6 bases). The CDR3 is 14 residues long. The V and J ends lost 5 bases and 3 bases respectively, with 13 bases between them. Germline-derived CDR1 and CDR2 are SEHNR and FQNEAQ (reference sequence). Supplemented by reference TRBV7-9 and TRBJ1-2, the full variable domain reads DTGVSQNPRHKITKRGQNVTFRCDPISEHNRLYWYRQTLGQGPEFLTYFQNEAQLEKSRLLSDRFSAERPKGSFSTLEIQRTEQGDSAMYLCASSQGRRDYGYTFGSGTRLTVV.

V is TRBV27 and J is TRBJ1-1, with a weak D call TRBD1 (5 bases). This CDR3 has 13 residues. From germline, CDR1 is MNHEY and CDR2 SMNVEV (reference sequence). The ends were cut back, 3 bases at V and 1 base at J, with 6 bases in the middle. The CDR3 DNA is TGTGCCAGCAGTTTGGGACGGAACACTGAAGCTTTCTTT. The encoded protein is CASSLGRNTEAFF.

In DNA form, the CDR3 reads TGCGCCAGCAGCCAACCTGTAGCGGGACGACCCTACAATGAGCAGTTCTTC. It encodes CASSQPVAGRPYNEQFF. The genes are TRBV4-1 and TRBJ2-1; 8 nucleotides agree with TRBD2. This CDR3 contains 17 residues. Germline V gene sequence: CDR1 MGHRA, CDR2 YSYEKL. The junction had 8 bases not matched to a gene; V was cut back by 2 bases and J by 2 bases.

The chain uses TRBV13 and TRBJ1-3; D possibly corresponds to TRBD1 (6 bases). Per the germline V gene, CDR1 is PRHDT and CDR2 is FYEKMQ (reference sequence). The CDR3 is 15 residues long. The V end lost 2 bases, the J end lost 0 bases, and 8 bases lay between the germline ends. CDR3 loop: CASSLRDISGNTIYF. CDR3 sequence (DNA): TGTGCCAGCAGCTTAAGGGACATCTCTGGAAACACCATATATTTT.

The rearrangement uses TRBV30 and TRBJ1-1; TRBD1 might be the D (5 bases). Deletions cut 4 bases from V and 11 bases from J, with 17 bases between. The length of the CDR3 is 12 residues. CDR1 and CDR2 (germline): GTSNPN, SVGIG (reference sequence). The CDR3 DNA reads as TGTGCCTGGAACCATGGGGCAAAGGGGGCTTTCTTT. Its protein product is CAWNHGAKGAFF.

The chain links TRBV15 to TRBJ2-7, with D perhaps matching TRBD1 (5 bases). The CDR3 covers 16 residues. The germline V gene has CDR1 LNHNV and CDR2 YYDKDF (reference sequence). Trimming pared 1 base from V and 2 bases from J, leaving 15 bases between. This CDR3 reads CATSRAQPDIPYEQYF. The CDR3 DNA reads TGTGCCACCAGCAGAGCCCAGCCGGACATACCCTACGAGCAGTACTTC.

This chain links TRBV18 with TRBJ2-7; D is ambiguous. The V gene's germline CDR1 is KGHSH and CDR2 LQKENI. The CDR3 spans 12 residues. V was pared by 4 bases and J by 2 bases, with 6 bases between. The CDR3 loop is CASSLGTYEQYF. Written as DNA, the CDR3 is TGTGCCAGCTCACTAGGGACCTACGAGCAGTACTTC.

Only one count was recorded for this clone. The V and J genes are TRBV5-5 and TRBJ2-7, with D unclear. The CDR3 consists of 12 residues. Trimming shortened V by 0 bases and J by 0 bases, and 1 base separated the two germline ends. CDR1 SGHKS and CDR2 YYEKEE come from the germline V gene (reference sequence). The CDR3 loop reads CASSLASYEQYF. The CDR3 DNA sequence: TGTGCCAGCAGCTTGGCCTCCTACGAGCAGTACTTC.

This clone has a single count. This chain uses TRBV28 with TRBJ2-7; 14 nucleotides agree with TRBD2. Germline lookup yields CDR1 MDHEN and CDR2 SYDVKM. The J segment lost 11 bases and the V segment lost 3 bases, leaving 3 bases of the junction unmatched. This CDR3 has 13 residues. The CDR3 spells CASSLPGLAGEYF. For the CDR3, the DNA is TGTGCCAGCAGTTTGCCGGGACTAGCGGGAGAGTACTTC.

This chain joins TRBV6-1 and TRBJ2-7, with D maybe TRBD2 (5 bases). V lost 6 bases, J lost 5 bases, and 20 bases lay in between. The CDR3 consists of 15 residues. From germline, CDR1 is MNHNS and CDR2 SASEGT. CDR3 coding DNA: TGTGCCAGCAGCCTAAGCCGATCCTTCGGGAACGAGCAGTACTTC. This gives the protein CASSLSRSFGNEQYF.

A few counts support this clone. The rearrangement joins TRBV5-5 to TRBJ2-7; 7 bases are shared with TRBD1. The CDR3 is made up of 14 amino acids. V was pared by 5 bases and J by 3 bases, with 8 bases of the junction left unmatched. CDR1 SGHKS and CDR2 YYEKEE come from the germline V gene (reference sequence). This CDR3 reads CASSRDRAFYEQYF. CDR3 nucleotide sequence: TGTGCCAGCAGTCGCGACAGGGCCTTCTACGAGCAGTACTTC.

The chain couples TRBV10-2 to TRBJ1-3; possibly TRBD1 for D (6 bases). Germline CDR1 reads WSHSY; CDR2 reads SAAADI. This CDR3 is 15 amino acids long. V was cut by 6 bases and J by 0 bases, with 12 bases left in between. The CDR3 DNA reads as TGCGCCAGCAGCCTACAGGGAAACTCTGGAAACACCATATATTTT. This codes for CASSLQGNSGNTIYF.

The V call is TRBV6-6, the J call TRBJ2-5, with 10 bases that match TRBD1. Trimming took 2 bases from V and 5 from J; bases not matched to a gene: 5. Germline V gene lookup returns CDR1 MNHNY and CDR2 SVGAGI (reference sequence). The length of the CDR3 is 15 residues. DNA of the CDR3: TGTGCCAGCAGTTACAGCGTGGACAGGGGGGAGACCCAGTACTTC. Amino acids: CASSYSVDRGETQYF.

The chain carries TRBV28 and TRBJ1-5; the D is unclear. The CDR3 has 12 amino acids. Trimming took 5 bases from V and 5 from J, leaving 7 bases between them. CDR1 and CDR2 (germline): MDHEN, SYDVKM. CDR3 nucleotide sequence: TGTGCCAGCAGTGAGATCGATCAGCCCCAGCATTTT. Its protein is CASSEIDQPQHF.

The chain is built from TRBV11-1 and TRBJ2-7, with D hard to call. V shed 3 bases and J shed 4 bases, with 13 bases lying between them. CDR3 size: 14 residues. Germline values: CDR1 SGHAT, CDR2 FQDESV (reference sequence). The CDR3, as DNA: TGTGCCAGCAGCTTCTCCTGGACGGATTACGAGCAGTACTTC. Amino acids: CASSFSWTDYEQYF. Using reference TRBV11-1 and TRBJ2-7 for the parts outside the CDR3, the full variable domain is EAEVAQSPRYKITEKSQAVAFWCDPISGHATLYWYRQILGQGPELLVQFQDESVVDDSQLPKDRFSAERLKGVDSTLKIQPAELGDSAMYLCASSFSWTDYEQYFGPGTRLTVT.

The chain couples TRBV7-9 to TRBJ2-3, with D unresolved. Germline CDR1 SEHNR, CDR2 FQNEAQ (reference sequence). CDR3 length: 15 residues. V gave up 0 bases and J gave up 4 bases, with 11 bases separating them. The CDR3 spells CASSLAPIGSDTQYF. CDR3 DNA: TGTGCCAGCAGCTTAGCGCCAATAGGGTCAGATACGCAGTATTTT.

The gene calls are TRBV28 and TRBJ1-1; D may be TRBD1 (5 bases). In germline, CDR1 is MDHEN, CDR2 SYDVKM. Trimming shortened V by 6 bases and J by 5 bases, and 13 bases separated the two germline ends. This CDR3 is built from 13 residues. The CDR3 loop is CASSWGGRTEAFF. The DNA for the CDR3 is TGTGCCAGCAGCTGGGGGGGGAGAACTGAAGCTTTCTTT. The whole variable domain, filled in from reference TRBV28 and TRBJ1-1, reads DVKVTQSSRYLVKRTGEKVFLECVQDMDHENMFWYRQDPGLGLRLIYFSYDVKMKEKGDIPEGYSVSREKKERFSLILESASTNQTSMYLCASSWGGRTEAFFGQGTRLTVV.

Points on this clone: Other DNA sequences of this sample code for an identical CDR3. V and J are TRBV30 and TRBJ2-6; D gene ambiguous. V was cut by 0 bases and J by 0 bases, with 3 bases left in between. Germline V gives CDR1 GTSNPN, CDR2 SVGIG (reference sequence). CDR3 length equals 14 residues. The CDR3 DNA is TGTGCCTGGAGTGTCTCCTCTGGGGCCAACGTCCTGACTTTC. Residues: CAWSVSSGANVLTF.

This chain joins TRBV5-8 and TRBJ2-1; 7 bases agree with TRBD2. CDR1 and CDR2 from the germline V gene are SGHTS and YDEGEE. J was trimmed by 2 bases and V by 0 bases; bases with no gene match: 2. This CDR3 spans 15 amino acids. The DNA for the CDR3 is TGTGCCAGCAGCTTGGCCGGGAGGACCTACAATGAGCAGTTCTTC. Translating gives CASSLAGRTYNEQFF.

The J gene is TRBJ1-5, the V gene TRBV4-2; D gene unclear. V was trimmed by 6 bases and J by 0 bases, leaving 9 bases between them. In germline, CDR1 is LGHNA, CDR2 YNFKEQ. The CDR3 length is 14 residues. CDR3 nucleotide sequence: TGTGCCAGCAGGCAGATAGGTAGCAATCAGCCCCAGCATTTT. It yields the protein CASRQIGSNQPQHF.

V usage is TRBV2 and J usage is TRBJ2-6; D is uncertain. The CDR3 covers 15 residues. In germline, CDR1 is SNHLY, CDR2 FYNNEI. Deletions cut 2 bases from V and 3 bases from J, with 8 bases between. This CDR3 reads CASSESQVGANVLTF. The CDR3 bases are TGTGCCAGCAGTGAATCCCAGGTTGGGGCCAACGTCCTGACTTTC.

This clone showed up just once. The chain has TRBV6-1 and TRBJ2-4; 8 bases align to TRBD2. CDR3 length equals 14 residues. Germline assignment: CDR1 MNHNS and CDR2 SASEGT. After removal of 7 bases from V and 8 bases from J, the junction contained 10 bases not matched to a gene. The CDR3 coding sequence is TGTGCCAGCAACGGCGGGAGGTCGAAGTACATTCAGTACTTC. It encodes CASNGGRSKYIQYF.